A single sample is the source of the 14 T cell receptor beta chains below, sequenced in a study of T cells after yellow fever vaccination. TCRdb passed the 5' RACE reads through MiXCR, listing each CDR3 protein once. The sample yields approximately 350,000 distinct CDR3 sequences, more than 9% seen once. The source was PBMCs, collected on the day of the first yellow fever vaccination. All receptors derive from a man between 18 and 35 years old who received the YFV17D yellow fever vaccine.

This clonotype was recorded once. V and J are TRBV7-6 and TRBJ2-1, with D perhaps assigned TRBD1 or TRBD2 (5 bases each). The CDR3 is 16 amino acids. Looked up from germline, CDR1 is SGHVS and CDR2 is FNYEAQ. Deletions cut 4 bases from V and 2 bases from J, with 15 bases between. CDR3 residues: CASSSPLGTPYNEQFF. Written as DNA, the CDR3 is TGTGCCAGCAGCTCTCCCCTCGGGACCCCCTACAATGAGCAGTTCTTC.

This clonotype was seen at least ten times. The rearrangement links TRBV5-1 to TRBJ2-1; possibly TRBD1 for D (5 bases). Germline CDR1 reads SGHRS; CDR2 reads YFSETQ. V was clipped by 7 bases and J by 4 bases, with 24 bases between them. This CDR3 spans 17 amino acids. The CDR3: CASSLGQGSSSYNEQFF. The CDR3 DNA sequence: TGCGCCAGCTCCTTGGGCCAGGGTTCGAGTTCGTACAATGAGCAGTTCTTC.

In this sample, this clonotype turned up a few times. The chain employs TRBV4-3 and TRBJ1-1; no clear D gene. Trimming removed 0 bases from V and 1 base from J, with 12 bases in between. Per the germline V gene, CDR1 is LGHNA and CDR2 is YSLEER. The CDR3 is made up of 16 amino acids. This chain's CDR3 is CASSQDREDRNTEAFF. DNA of the CDR3: TGCGCCAGCAGCCAAGATAGGGAGGATAGGAACACTGAAGCTTTCTTT.

This clonotype was counted many times. The V gene is TRBV7-9, the J gene TRBJ1-2; 7 bases agree with TRBD1. The CDR3 totals 13 residues. Losses at the gene ends were 4 bases for V and 2 bases for J; bases not matched to a gene: 1. CDR1 is SEHNR and CDR2 is FQNEAQ in the germline V gene (reference sequence). The CDR3 loop is CASSWTGNYGYTF. CDR3 sequence (DNA): TGTGCCAGCAGCTGGACAGGAAACTATGGCTACACCTTC.

This clonotype was counted many times. The V gene is TRBV7-2, the J gene TRBJ2-1; 10 positions agree with TRBD2. V gave up 1 base and J gave up 5 bases; unmatched junction bases: 2. The CDR3 is 15 amino acids. Germline CDR1 reads SGHTA; CDR2 reads FQGNSA. The CDR3 DNA reads TGTGCCAGCAGCTTAGAGCGGGGGGGCCACAATGAGCAGTTCTTC. Translating it yields CASSLERGGHNEQFF.

The chain recombines TRBV11-2 with TRBJ2-5; 7 nucleotides agree with TRBD2. The CDR3 has 17 residues. The J segment lost 1 base and the V segment lost 2 bases, leaving 10 bases of the junction unmatched. CDR1 is SGHAT, CDR2 FQNNGV, per germline. The CDR3 bases are TGTGCCAGCAGCTTATATCGAGCGGGGACTTTCCAAGAGACCCAGTACTTC. Protein sequence: CASSLYRAGTFQETQYF.

The chain joins TRBV5-5 to TRBJ2-7; a weak D match, TRBD1 (5 bases). The germline V and J ends were trimmed by 1 base and 0 bases, with 14 bases remaining between them. The CDR3 has 16 residues. CDR1 is SGHKS and CDR2 is YYEKEE in the germline V gene (reference sequence). In DNA form, the CDR3 reads TGTGCCAGCAGCTTGAGCATAGGGGCCGCCTCCTACGAGCAGTACGTC. It encodes CASSLSIGAASYEQYV.

This clonotype was found many times. This chain links TRBV3-1 with TRBJ2-7, with TRBD2 identical over 8 bases. With 4 bases clipped from V and 6 bases from J, the junction kept 11 bases outside the gene matches. The germline CDR1 and CDR2 sequences are LGHDT and YNNKEL (reference sequence). CDR3 length equals 15 residues. CDR3 residues: CASSPSSGGGFEQYF. DNA for the CDR3: TGTGCCAGCAGCCCCTCCAGCGGGGGTGGTTTCGAGCAGTACTTC.

The CDR3 region is CASSPSLGLRMNTEAFF. CDR3 sequence (DNA): TGTGCCAGCAGCCCTTCACTGGGGTTGAGGATGAACACTGAAGCTTTCTTT. The chain joins TRBV7-8 to TRBJ1-1, with unresolved D. This CDR3 has 17 amino acids. Per germline, CDR1 SGHVS and CDR2 FQNEAQ. With 5 bases removed from V and 0 bases from J, the gap between germline ends came to 19 bases.

This clonotype was seen a few times. This sequence joins TRBV6-1 and TRBJ1-5; 7 bases align to TRBD1. The length of the CDR3 is 18 residues. Per the germline V gene, CDR1 is MNHNS and CDR2 is SASEGT. Trimming cost V 6 bases and J 3 bases; bases outside gene matches: 17. CDR3 sequence (DNA): TGTGCCAGCAGAGAGAGCTCAGTCAGGGGGAGTATCAATCAGCCCCAGCATTTT. It encodes CASRESSVRGSINQPQHF.

The chain joins TRBV2 to TRBJ2-5; the match to TRBD1 covers 7 bases. Germline V gene sequence: CDR1 SNHLY, CDR2 FYNNEI. V shed 8 bases and J 1 base; nucleotides not matched to a gene: 4. This CDR3 is 13 amino acids long. The CDR3 bases are TGTGCCAGCGGACGGGACAGCCAAGAGACCCAGTACTTC. This sequence encodes CASGRDSQETQYF.

V and J are TRBV4-1 and TRBJ2-2; D ambiguous. In germline, CDR1 is MGHRA, CDR2 YSYEKL. V was pared by 0 bases and J by 6 bases, with 8 bases between. The CDR3 is made up of 14 amino acids. The CDR3 bases are TGCGCCAGCAGCCAAGAACAGTGGCCCGGGGAGCTGTTTTTT. Protein: CASSQEQWPGELFF.

This clonotype turned up a few times. The chain recombines TRBV6-1 with TRBJ2-5, with TRBD2 as a possible D gene (6 bases). CDR1 is MNHNS and CDR2 is SASEGT in the germline V gene. The V end lost 5 bases, the J end lost 2 bases, and 18 bases lay between the germline ends. There are 16 residues in the CDR3. The CDR3 bases are TGTGCCAGCAGTCGATCCGGGTGGGGGGATCAAGAGACCCAGTACTTC. Translating it yields CASSRSGWGDQETQYF.

V and J are TRBV13 and TRBJ2-7, with D hard to call. CDR3 size: 15 residues. The germline V gene has CDR1 PRHDT and CDR2 FYEKMQ (reference sequence). V was trimmed by 1 base and J by 3 bases, leaving 13 bases between them. CDR3 protein: CASSLALTDHYEQYF. The CDR3 bases are TGTGCCAGCAGCTTAGCATTGACGGATCACTACGAGCAGTACTTC.